This T cell receptor beta chain was documented in a study of cytomegalovirus exposure and HLA in healthy donors. Use of 60 Vbeta and 13 Jbeta primers characterized the PCR. Profiling relied on immunoSEQ multiplex PCR, and the TCRdb table lists in-frame clones only, not all of them. The sample has 120,000 or so clones, more than 70% seen once. In germline, CDR1 is SGHRS, CDR2 YFSETQ. The CDR3 consists of 15 residues. V dropped 4 bases and J dropped 5; count of bases not matched to a gene: 11. Specimen: PBMCs. This sequence was found in a human donor in good health. The V call is TRBV5-1, the J call TRBJ1-2; the match to TRBD1 covers 7 bases. The CDR3 DNA reads TGCGCCAGCAGCATGGGGCCCGGGACAGCATATGGCTACACCTTC. It specifies CASSMGPGTAYGYTF.